This T cell receptor (beta chain) was captured by sequencing in a study of cytomegalovirus exposure and HLA in healthy donors. There are a few counts of this clone. The study sampled nominally healthy donors, though unrecorded immune exposures were likely. Germline V gives CDR1 SGHTA, CDR2 FQGTGA. The CDR3 consists of 15 residues. The ends lost 5 bases at V and 5 bases at J; junction bases unmatched: 7. The PCR contained 60 Vbeta and 13 Jbeta primers. Using immunoSEQ multiplex PCR, the repertoire was profiled, and TCRdb retains in-frame clones only, with some absent. The table shows some 160,000 clones, with about 75% occurring only once.

This chain uses TRBV7-3 with TRBJ2-2; 8 bases are shared with TRBD2. Material for sequencing was PBMCs. This receptor was taken from a woman aged 25-40 years in good health and CMV-seronegative. DNA of the CDR3: TGTGCCAGCAGCCCCGGGGGGGGGCATACCGGGGAGCTGTTTTTT. It specifies CASSPGGGHTGELFF.